This entry lists 18 T cell receptor beta chains sequenced from one sample in a study of T-cell memory formation after mild COVID-19. TCRdb re-called the 5' RACE reads through MiXCR, storing one row per CDR3 protein. Here the sample spans about 110,000 distinct CDR3 sequences, about a sixth being singletons. The specimen was PBMCs or a T cell subset sorted from them (not recorded which). These receptors came from an adult woman who had mild COVID-19 (a few samples of this study predate the infection). Cell type and time point are not known.

This clonotype has just a few counts. The chain couples TRBV19 to TRBJ2-3; 8 positions agree with TRBD2. Germline V CDR1 and CDR2: LNHDA, SQIVND (reference sequence). This CDR3 is 17 amino acids long. V was pared by 5 bases and J by 4 bases, with 14 bases of the junction left unmatched. The CDR3 reads CASSSPGPQAGADTQYF. The DNA for the CDR3 is TGTGCCAGTAGTTCTCCGGGACCCCAAGCGGGGGCAGATACGCAGTATTTT.

This clonotype was seen a few times. CDR3 DNA sequence: TGTGCCAGCAGTGACTGGAGGGGAGGCACAGATACGCAGTATTTT. Its translation: CASSDWRGGTDTQYF. The chain combines TRBV6-5 with TRBJ2-3; weak D call: TRBD2 (6 bases). The CDR3 is 15 residues long. CDR1 is MNHEY, CDR2 SVGAGI, per germline. V was cut by 5 bases and J by 1 base, with 13 bases left in between.

This clonotype was observed once. J is TRBJ2-7 and V is TRBV5-4; D is ambiguous. Trimming stripped 4 bases from V and 6 bases from J, with 17 bases between. This CDR3 region has 14 residues. CDR1 and CDR2 (germline): SGHNT, YYREEE (reference sequence). The CDR3 nucleotides read TGTGCCAGCAGCAGCGCTTACGGCCCGGCCGAGCAGTACTTC. Residues: CASSSAYGPAEQYF.

This clonotype was detected only a few times. V usage is TRBV19 and J usage is TRBJ1-1, with D unclear. CDR1 LNHDA and CDR2 SQIVND come from the germline V gene (reference sequence). V was shortened by 4 bases and J by 0 bases, with 6 bases between the two germline ends. This CDR3 region has 13 residues. This chain's CDR3 is CASSKRMNTEAFF. CDR3 nucleotides: TGTGCCAGTAGTAAACGGATGAACACTGAAGCTTTCTTT.

This clonotype was seen a handful of times. The chain recombines TRBV20-1 with TRBJ2-7; D not certain. The CDR3 covers 14 residues. Trimming stripped 0 bases from V and 0 bases from J, with 9 bases between. Germline loops: CDR1 DFQATT, CDR2 SNEGSKA (reference sequence). CDR3 sequence reads: CSARDSTYSYEQYF. CDR3 in DNA: TGCAGTGCTAGAGATTCGACATACTCCTACGAGCAGTACTTC.

This clonotype was found many times. V is TRBV7-3 and J is TRBJ2-7; weak D call: TRBD1 (6 bases). V was trimmed by 2 bases and J by 0 bases, leaving 11 bases between them. There are 15 residues in the CDR3. Germline values: CDR1 SGHTA, CDR2 FQGTGA. The CDR3 DNA reads TGTGCCAGCAGCTTACAGGGGTCGAGCTCCTACGAGCAGTACTTC. Its translation: CASSLQGSSSYEQYF.

The chain links TRBV4-2 to TRBJ2-5; TRBD1 matches 10 bases. J lost 7 bases, V lost 4 bases, and 9 bases had no gene match. The CDR3 extends over 15 amino acids. Per germline, CDR1 LGHNA and CDR2 YNFKEQ. The CDR3 sequence: CASSRGQGPAGTQYF. The CDR3 DNA follows: TGTGCCAGCAGCCGGGGACAGGGGCCTGCCGGGACCCAGTACTTC.

The V call is TRBV9, the J call TRBJ2-1, with a tentative D call TRBD2 (6 bases). This CDR3 is built from 13 residues. V was shortened by 4 bases and J by 9 bases, with 14 bases between the two germline ends. Germline CDR1 SGDLS, CDR2 YYNGEE. The chain's CDR3 is CASSSPQEGEQFF. In DNA form, the CDR3 reads TGTGCCAGCAGCTCCCCCCAGGAGGGTGAGCAGTTCTTC.

This clonotype was counted between two and nine times. The V and J genes are TRBV6-6 and TRBJ1-1; D call uncertain. This CDR3 is 11 amino acids long. With 2 bases removed from V and 8 bases from J, the gap between germline ends came to 6 bases. Germline V gene data show CDR1 as MNHNY and CDR2 as SVGAGI (reference sequence). DNA of the CDR3: TGTGCCAGCAGTTACGGGGTGGAAGCTTTCTTT. It specifies CASSYGVEAFF.

This clonotype was counted only a few times. V is TRBV11-3 and J is TRBJ2-2; D remains ambiguous. This CDR3 spans 16 amino acids. Germline CDR1 is SGHNT and CDR2 is YENEEA. V lost 2 bases to trimming and J lost 0 bases, with 10 bases between them. Here the CDR3 reads CASSLFRPPNTGELFF. In DNA, the CDR3 is TGTGCCAGCAGCTTATTCCGACCACCGAACACCGGGGAGCTGTTTTTT.

In its sample, this clonotype was seen many times. This rearrangement joins TRBV10-3 to TRBJ2-7; 14 positions agree with TRBD2. Trimming at V came to 2 bases and at J to 4 bases, leaving 19 bases not matched to a gene. This CDR3 spans 21 amino acids. CDR1 and CDR2 (germline): ENHRY, SYGVKD. CDR3 nucleotides: TGTGCCATCAGTGAGACCTTCACAGGGCCGGGACTAGCGGGAGATGGGTACGAGCAGTACTTC. Its protein is CAISETFTGPGLAGDGYEQYF.

V is TRBV2 and J is TRBJ2-1; 8 bases are shared with TRBD1. V was pared by 8 bases and J by 2 bases, with 8 bases of the junction left unmatched. Germline-derived CDR1 and CDR2 are SNHLY and FYNNEI. This CDR3 contains 15 residues. The CDR3 loop is CASLTETGAYNEQFF. The DNA of the CDR3 is TGTGCCAGCCTTACAGAGACAGGGGCCTACAATGAGCAGTTCTTC.

The chain is built from TRBV14 and TRBJ2-5; no definite D call. The CDR3 is made up of 15 amino acids. Germline CDR1 reads SGHDN; CDR2 reads FVKESK. V was cut by 0 bases and J by 5 bases, with 13 bases left in between. For the CDR3, the DNA is TGTGCCAGCAGCCAAGATGCAAGTGGTAGGGAGACCCAGTACTTC. This translates into CASSQDASGRETQYF. The complete variable domain, with remaining parts taken from reference TRBV14 and TRBJ2-5, reads EAGVTQFPSHSVIEKGQTVTLRCDPISGHDNLYWYRRVMGKEIKFLLHFVKESKQDESGMPNNRFLAERTGGTYSTLKVQPAELEDSGVYFCASSQDASGRETQYFGPGTRLLVL.

The chain employs TRBV12-3 or TRBV12-4 and TRBJ2-1; possible D gene TRBD2, 5 bases. V was shortened by 2 bases and J by 7 bases, with 9 bases between the two germline ends. This CDR3 region has 13 residues. Here the CDR3 DNA reads TGTGCCAGCAGTTTACTATGGGAGAATGAGCAGTTCTTC. Protein: CASSLLWENEQFF.

The chain couples TRBV5-1 to TRBJ1-5; 10 bases match TRBD1. This CDR3 is built from 14 residues. The junction had 3 bases not matched to a gene; V was cut back by 4 bases and J by 5 bases. CDR1 and CDR2 from the germline V gene are SGHRS and YFSETQ. CDR3 amino acids: CASSPGTGDQPQHF. Here the CDR3 DNA reads TGCGCCAGCAGCCCCGGGACAGGGGATCAGCCCCAGCATTTT.

J is TRBJ1-3 and V is TRBV12-5, with TRBD1 matching over 8 bases. The length of the CDR3 is 15 residues. The V and J ends lost 3 bases and 0 bases, in that order; junction bases with no gene match: 1. Germline V gives CDR1 LGHNT, CDR2 FRNRAP. The CDR3 coding sequence is TGTGCTAGTGGTTTTACAGGGGGCTCTGGAAACACCATATATTTT. The encoded protein is CASGFTGGSGNTIYF.

This clonotype was recorded a few times. The chain links TRBV7-9 to TRBJ2-5; D assignment may be TRBD1 or TRBD2 (5 bases each). CDR1 is SEHNR and CDR2 is FQNEAQ in the germline V gene (reference sequence). The CDR3 spans 13 residues. With 5 bases removed from V and 5 bases from J, the gap between germline ends came to 12 bases. The CDR3 sequence: CASSPGTGETQYF. CDR3 sequence (DNA): TGTGCCAGCAGCCCAGGGACGGGGGAGACCCAGTACTTC.

The chain joins TRBV12-3 or TRBV12-4 to TRBJ2-7; D is ambiguous. This CDR3 region has 16 residues. With 2 bases removed from V and 6 bases from J, the gap between germline ends came to 20 bases. CDR3 protein: CASSLSEGPRMVEQYF. The CDR3 DNA sequence: TGTGCCAGCAGTTTATCCGAAGGGCCCAGGATGGTCGAGCAGTACTTC.